This T cell receptor (beta chain) was recovered during a study of T cells in Graves' hyperthyroidism and ophthalmopathy. The study's findings and limits: Also found in blood were most expanded thyroid clonotypes above 0.001.

PBMCs were collected from an approximately 10 ml volume of fresh peripheral blood. There are many counts of this clonotype. The antigen remains unidentified. V was pared by 2 bases and J by 4 bases, with 3 bases of the junction left unmatched. This CDR3 has 15 residues. CDR1 is MNHEY and CDR2 is SVGAGI in the germline V gene. Amplified regions were TCR beta CDR3 sequences from RNA transcripts. During a first-round RT-PCR of the TCR CDR3, the HTBI primer set was used. TCRdb processed the multiplex PCR reads anew with MiXCR; each CDR3 protein has one entry. The sample has about 250,000 distinct CDR3 sequences; approximately 23% are singletons.

The sequence came from a woman aged 40 to 55 with Graves' ophthalmopathy. V is TRBV6-5 and J is TRBJ2-5; TRBD1 agrees at 11 bases. Sequencing used blood. The DNA of the CDR3 is TGTGCCAGCAGTTACGGGACAGGGGGAGGAGAGACCCAGTACTTC. This encodes CASSYGTGGGETQYF.